The 22 T cell receptor beta chains listed next were all sequenced from one sample in a study of control samples from healthy donors and cancer patients. Clones were sequenced by immunoSEQ multiplex PCR, and TCRdb holds only the in-frame ones, with some missing. This sample lists approximately 190,000 clones; its ten largest clones have roughly 2%. Sequencing was performed on blood. These receptor sequences come from a woman aged 25 to 39 in good health.

V and J are TRBV27 and TRBJ1-6; D gene uncertain. The CDR3 is 17 amino acids. V was cut by 0 bases and J by 7 bases, with 16 bases left in between. From germline, CDR1 is MNHEY and CDR2 SMNVEV (reference sequence). DNA for the CDR3: TGTGCCAGCAGTTTATCCCCGAAGTTAGGCCTCAATTCACCCCTCCACTTT. Its protein is CASSLSPKLGLNSPLHF.

Written as DNA, the CDR3 is TGTGCCAGCAGCACAGGGACAGGGGATAAAGCTTTCTTT. Residues: CASSTGTGDKAFF. The V gene is TRBV7-9, the J gene TRBJ1-1; 10 nucleotides match TRBD1. The CDR3 sequence is 13 residues long. V gave up 5 bases and J gave up 9 bases; unmatched junction bases: 6. Looked up from germline, CDR1 is SEHNR and CDR2 is FQNEAQ (reference sequence).

The chain links TRBV6-5 to TRBJ2-7; possible D gene TRBD1, 5 bases. The CDR3 runs 13 residues. V shed 2 bases and J shed 7 bases, with 12 bases lying between them. Germline V gene sequence: CDR1 MNHEY, CDR2 SVGAGI. CDR3 DNA: TGTGCCAGCAGTTACCCCGACAGTCAAGAGCAGTACTTC. It yields the protein CASSYPDSQEQYF.

The chain joins TRBV19 to TRBJ2-1; possibly TRBD2 for D (6 bases). CDR3 length: 12 amino acids. The V end was cut by 6 bases, the J end by 7 bases, with 10 bases between. In germline, CDR1 is LNHDA, CDR2 SQIVND (reference sequence). The chain's CDR3 is CASRSGENEQFF. CDR3 nucleotide sequence: TGTGCCAGTAGATCGGGGGAAAATGAGCAGTTCTTC.

The rearrangement uses TRBV19 and TRBJ1-6, with D uncertain. The CDR3 loop spans 14 amino acids. V lost 3 bases and J lost 7, with 10 bases in between. Germline CDR1 LNHDA, CDR2 SQIVND (reference sequence). The CDR3 DNA follows: TGTGCCAGTAGTATTCAGGTCTTGAATTCACCCCTCCACTTT. Its protein is CASSIQVLNSPLHF.

V and J are TRBV6-4 and TRBJ1-5, with D perhaps TRBD1 (6 bases). The germline V gene has CDR1 MRHNA and CDR2 SNTAGT. CDR3 length: 14 amino acids. V lost 3 bases and J lost 0, with 6 bases in between. The CDR3 here is CASSEQGSNQPQHF. CDR3 nucleotides: TGTGCCAGCAGTGAACAGGGTAGCAATCAGCCCCAGCATTTT.

The rearrangement joins TRBV10-3 to TRBJ1-1; TRBD1 aligns across 7 bases. Per germline, CDR1 ENHRY and CDR2 SYGVKD. Trimming removed 7 bases from V and 0 bases from J; junction bases left unmatched: 5. This CDR3 contains 14 residues. The CDR3 nucleotides are TGTGCCATCACCGCGACAGGGATGAACACTGAAGCTTTCTTT. Its protein product is CAITATGMNTEAFF.

V and J are TRBV30 and TRBJ2-2, with a weak D call TRBD1 (6 bases). Per the germline V gene, CDR1 is GTSNPN and CDR2 is SVGIG (reference sequence). CDR3 length: 15 residues. V lost 0 bases and J lost 6, with 14 bases in between. As DNA, the CDR3 is TGTGCCTGGAGTGTCGGGACACCGGGGTCCGGGGAGCTGTTTTTT. It codes for CAWSVGTPGSGELFF. Drawing the rest from reference TRBV30 and TRBJ2-2, the complete variable domain is SQTIHQWPATLVQPVGSPLSLECTVEGTSNPNLYWYRQAAGRGLQLLFYSVGIGQISSEVPQNLSASRPQDRQFILSSKKLLLSDSGFYLCAWSVGTPGSGELFFGEGSRLTVL.

This chain connects TRBV5-4 to TRBJ1-5, with 8 bases aligning to TRBD1. CDR1 is SGHNT and CDR2 is YYREEE in the germline V gene (reference sequence). The CDR3 extends over 17 amino acids. V gave up 3 bases and J gave up 0 bases; unmatched junction bases: 8. The CDR3 DNA reads TGTGCCAGCAGCTGGGGGACAGGCAGCGCTAGCAATCAGCCCCAGCATTTT. Translating gives CASSWGTGSASNQPQHF.

V is TRBV27 and J is TRBJ2-2; 8 bases are a match to TRBD1. V lost 6 bases to trimming and J lost 3 bases; unmatched junction nucleotides: 3. The germline gives CDR1 MNHEY, CDR2 SMNVEV (reference sequence). This CDR3 comprises 14 residues. CDR3 residues: CASRQGGYTGELFF. The CDR3 DNA follows: TGTGCCAGCAGACAGGGGGGTTACACCGGGGAGCTGTTTTTT.

The V gene is TRBV6-5, the J gene TRBJ2-7, with 9 nucleotides matching TRBD1. This CDR3 is 14 amino acids long. V dropped 2 bases and J dropped 6; count of bases not matched to a gene: 5. The germline gives CDR1 MNHEY, CDR2 SVGAGI. The CDR3 here is CASSYRDRVAEQYF. DNA of the CDR3: TGTGCCAGCAGTTACAGGGACAGGGTAGCCGAGCAGTACTTC.

This chain links TRBV4-1 with TRBJ2-7; TRBD2 matches 7 bases. V shed 1 base, J shed 4 bases, and the junction held 4 bases outside the gene matches. The CDR3 runs 14 residues. The germline V gene has CDR1 MGHRA and CDR2 YSYEKL. Here the CDR3 DNA reads TGCGCCAGCAGCCAAGCATCGCGGGGGTACGAGCAGTACTTC. Residues: CASSQASRGYEQYF.

The rearrangement links TRBV6-2 or TRBV6-3 to TRBJ2-7; D might be TRBD1 (5 bases). Trimming pared 2 bases from V and 5 bases from J, leaving 13 bases between. From germline, CDR1 is MNHEY and CDR2 SVGEGT. The CDR3 sequence is 14 residues long. The CDR3 nucleotides are TGTGCCAGCAGTTACAATGGCAGGGTGAACGAGCAGTACTTC. It codes for CASSYNGRVNEQYF.

The chain links TRBV5-6 to TRBJ2-7, with D uncertain. The germline V gene has CDR1 SGHDT and CDR2 YYEEEE. V was clipped by 1 base and J by 0 bases, with 14 bases between them. The CDR3 spans 16 residues. The CDR3 DNA reads TGTGCCAGCAGCTTGAAAGAAACGGGTAACTCCTACGAGCAGTACTTC. Amino acid sequence: CASSLKETGNSYEQYF.

V and J are TRBV5-6 and TRBJ1-6; 8 nucleotides agree with TRBD1. Germline-derived CDR1 and CDR2 are SGHDT and YYEEEE. V was clipped by 0 bases and J by 2 bases; unmatched bases: 1. This CDR3 is 16 amino acids long. This CDR3 is CASSLAGGTYNSPLHF. The CDR3 nucleotides read TGTGCCAGCAGCTTGGCAGGGGGCACCTATAATTCACCCCTCCACTTT.

The chain recombines TRBV21-1 with TRBJ2-7; no DNA check was done on the table's D call, TRBD1. TRBV21-1 is a known pseudogene. The CDR3 is made up of 15 amino acids. The chain's CDR3 is CASSKLSTSFYEQYF. In DNA, the CDR3 is TGTGCCAGCAGCAAACTTTCGACAAGTTTTTACGAGCAGTACTTC.

This sequence joins TRBV4-2 and TRBJ1-5; a weak D match, TRBD1 (5 bases). The CDR3 length is 14 residues. V was shortened by 4 bases and J by 11 bases, with 18 bases between the two germline ends. Germline-derived CDR1 and CDR2 are LGHNA and YNFKEQ. CDR3 sequence: CASSPGRRIEAQHF. CDR3 nucleotides: TGTGCCAGCAGCCCGGGACGTCGTATCGAGGCCCAGCATTTT.

In nucleotides, the CDR3 is TGTGCCAGCAGTTTAGGACAGGTGTACAATGAGCAGTTCTTC. This translates into CASSLGQVYNEQFF. The rearrangement joins TRBV27 to TRBJ2-1, with TRBD1 matching 7 bases. The trim removed 2 bases at V and 4 bases at J, leaving 2 bases unmatched. This CDR3 comprises 14 residues. The germline gives CDR1 MNHEY, CDR2 SMNVEV (reference sequence).

The rearrangement uses TRBV5-1 and TRBJ1-1; TRBD1 agrees at 11 bases. Germline CDR1 reads SGHRS; CDR2 reads YFSETQ. The CDR3 consists of 15 residues. V shed 6 bases, J shed 1 base, and the junction held 5 bases outside the gene matches. The DNA for the CDR3 is TGCGCCAGCACTCGGACAGGGGGCAAGAACACTGAAGCTTTCTTT. This translates into CASTRTGGKNTEAFF. Based on the CDR3 plus reference TRBV5-1 and TRBJ1-1, the full variable domain is KAGVTQTPRYLIKTRGQQVTLSCSPISGHRSVSWYQQTPGQGLQFLFEYFSETQRNKGNFPGRFSGRQFSNSRSEMNVSTLELGDSALYLCASTRTGGKNTEAFFGQGTRLTVV.

The rearrangement links TRBV7-3 to TRBJ2-2; the match to TRBD2 covers 8 bases. Germline V gene data show CDR1 as SGHTA and CDR2 as FQGTGA. Germline trimming cut 6 bases from V and 0 bases from J; bases unmatched to any gene: 6. The CDR3 is 16 amino acids. CDR3 in amino acids: CASRHSGATNTGELFF. In DNA, the CDR3 is TGTGCCAGCAGACATAGCGGGGCCACGAACACCGGGGAGCTGTTTTTT.

The chain is built from TRBV19 and TRBJ1-1, with D unresolved. Trimming removed 5 bases from V and 1 base from J, with 5 bases in between. The CDR3 contains 12 residues. Per germline, CDR1 LNHDA and CDR2 SQIVND (reference sequence). For the CDR3, the DNA is TGTGCCAGTAGTCATACGAACACTGAAGCTTTCTTT. It encodes CASSHTNTEAFF.

This chain connects TRBV7-3 to TRBJ2-3, with 13 nucleotides matching TRBD2. The CDR3 has 14 residues. Germline values: CDR1 SGHTA, CDR2 FQGTGA. The V gene end was trimmed by 5 bases and the J gene end by 8 bases; junction bases not matched to a gene: 4. The CDR3 region has the DNA TGTGCCAGCAGCGACGGACTAGCGGGGGTTACGCAGTATTTT. Translating gives CASSDGLAGVTQYF.